The T cell receptor (delta chain) described here comes from a study of gamma-delta chains in newborns, infants, children. Note on this clone: One junction end disagrees with the germline gene, perhaps due to a read error.

Germline V gene data show CDR1 as GEAIGNYY and CDR2 as EKD. The CDR3 runs 16 residues. TCRdb reanalyzed the reads using CATT. The sample yields just under 5,000 delta-chain clones, less than 4% seen once. V gene TRDV2 combines with J gene TRDJ3; tentative D call: TRDD3 (6 bases). The sequence came from a child who was a newborn, infant or young child, either healthy, febrile or measles-vaccinated (not recorded which). Input material: blood. As DNA, the CDR3 is TGTGCCTGTGACACCGTGCGCCCCTGGGGCACCCGACAGATGTTTTTC. Protein: CACDTVRPWGTRQMFF.